The 21 T cell receptor beta chains below come from one sample, sequenced in a study of OX40 agonist ivuxolimab in advanced cancers. Libraries were prepared by immunoSEQ multiplex PCR; TCRdb keeps only in-frame clonotypes and omits some of them. The sample consists of about 58,000 clones, roughly 77% of them appearing once. Sequences were derived from CD4+ or CD8+ T cells sorted from blood, sampled in a trial of the OX40 agonist ivuxolimab. These receptor sequences come from an adult with an advanced solid tumor such as melanoma, head and neck, liver or kidney cancer.

This chain connects TRBV19 to TRBJ2-7; D is ambiguous. The CDR3 extends over 13 amino acids. The ends were cut back, 5 bases at V and 5 bases at J, with 13 bases in the middle. Germline lookup yields CDR1 LNHDA and CDR2 SQIVND (reference sequence). CDR3 residues: CASSLARGDEQYF. In nucleotides, the CDR3 is TGTGCCAGTAGTTTAGCTCGTGGGGACGAGCAGTACTTC.

The gene calls are TRBV6-1 and TRBJ2-5; D call uncertain. Germline values: CDR1 MNHNS, CDR2 SASEGT. The ends were cut back, 3 bases at V and 2 bases at J, with 7 bases in the middle. The CDR3 sequence is 13 residues long. CDR3 bases: TGTGCCAGCAGTGAGACTGAGCAAGAGACCCAGTACTTC. It specifies CASSETEQETQYF.

There are a few counts of this clone. The genes are TRBV2 and TRBJ1-2, with a possible D match to TRBD1 (5 bases). V lost 4 bases and J lost 4, with 10 bases in between. This CDR3 is built from 13 residues. The germline V gene encodes CDR1 SNHLY and CDR2 FYNNEI. In DNA, the CDR3 is TGTGCCAGCAGTGGGGACCGTACCTATGGCTACACCTTC. As protein: CASSGDRTYGYTF.

This clone was observed once. The chain employs TRBV5-4 and TRBJ2-3; unclear D gene. Germline V gene lookup returns CDR1 SGHNT and CDR2 YYREEE (reference sequence). V lost 6 bases and J lost 0, with 8 bases in between. There are 13 residues in the CDR3. CDR3 sequence (DNA): TGTGCCAGCACCCTGGGGAGCACAGATACGCAGTATTTT. Protein product: CASTLGSTDTQYF.

V is TRBV10-2 and J is TRBJ2-3; 9 bases agree with TRBD2. The length of the CDR3 is 17 residues. Germline CDR1 is WSHSY and CDR2 is SAAADI. Trimming at V came to 3 bases and at J to 2 bases, leaving 9 bases not matched to a gene. The CDR3 nucleotides read TGCGCCAGCAGTGAATTGATAGCGGGGGTGAACACAGATACGCAGTATTTT. This translates into CASSELIAGVNTDTQYF.

The gene calls are TRBV28 and TRBJ2-7; D is perhaps TRBD2 (5 bases). Germline loops: CDR1 MDHEN, CDR2 SYDVKM. Trimming took 5 bases from V and 2 from J, leaving 13 bases between them. The CDR3 consists of 14 residues. The CDR3 protein is CASSPPGRTYEQYF. DNA of the CDR3: TGTGCCAGCAGTCCGCCGGGAAGGACCTACGAGCAGTACTTC.

The V gene is TRBV21-1, the J gene TRBJ1-2. TRBV21-1 is a documented pseudogene. This CDR3 is built from 13 residues. The DNA for the CDR3 is TGTGCCAGCAGCAAAGTTGGGGGTTGTGGCTACACCTTC. Protein: CASSKVGGCGYTF.

This chain uses TRBV10-3 with TRBJ2-6; D is uncertain. Per the germline V gene, CDR1 is ENHRY and CDR2 is SYGVKD. The CDR3 spans 16 residues. Trimming left V 0 bases short and J 2 bases short, with 8 bases between. In DNA form, the CDR3 reads TGTGCCATCAGTGAGTCAACTGGTACTGGGGCCAACGTCCTGACTTTC. It encodes CAISESTGTGANVLTF.

The chain links TRBV7-3 to TRBJ1-1; TRBD1 is a possible D gene (6 bases). CDR3 length: 14 amino acids. Germline CDR1 SGHTA, CDR2 FQGTGA. V gave up 0 bases and J gave up 4 bases, with 9 bases separating them. CDR3 residues: CASSLTAGVTEAFF. CDR3 bases: TGTGCCAGCAGCTTAACTGCAGGGGTCACTGAAGCTTTCTTT.

This clone appeared a few times. The chain links TRBV5-1 to TRBJ2-3, with 7 bases lining up with TRBD2. The CDR3 extends over 17 amino acids. J lost 0 bases, V lost 0 bases, and 7 bases had no gene match. The V gene's germline CDR1 is SGHRS and CDR2 YFSETQ. The CDR3 region has the DNA TGCGCCAGCAGCTTGGGACTAGCACTCTTTAGCACAGATACGCAGTATTTT. The encoded protein is CASSLGLALFSTDTQYF.

V gene TRBV19 combines with J gene TRBJ2-5; D is tentatively TRBD1 or TRBD2 (5 bases each). The ends were cut back, 3 bases at V and 11 bases at J, with 19 bases in the middle. The CDR3 loop spans 14 amino acids. Germline lookup yields CDR1 LNHDA and CDR2 SQIVND (reference sequence). The CDR3 region has the DNA TGTGCCAGTAGTATGATTTCAGGGACCTCGGAGCAGTACTTC. This encodes CASSMISGTSEQYF.

V usage is TRBV5-4 and J usage is TRBJ2-3; D is possibly TRBD2 (7 bases). CDR1 is SGHNT, CDR2 YYREEE, per germline (reference sequence). The length of the CDR3 is 14 residues. Between the trimmed V and J ends, which lost 7 bases and 4 bases, there was a span of 16 bases. In DNA, the CDR3 is TGTGCCAGCGAGCGGGACACCCGCCCAGATACGCAGTATTTT. Amino acid sequence: CASERDTRPDTQYF.

The chain carries TRBV5-1 and TRBJ2-1; the D gene is possibly TRBD1 (6 bases). Trimming took 3 bases from V and 2 from J, leaving 12 bases between them. Germline CDR1 reads SGHRS; CDR2 reads YFSETQ. The CDR3 totals 15 residues. The CDR3 bases are TGCGCCAGCAGCTGGACAGCACTGACCTACAATGAGCAGTTCTTC. This gives the protein CASSWTALTYNEQFF.

This chain links TRBV19 with TRBJ1-5, with TRBD1 as a possible D gene (6 bases). V was cut by 3 bases and J by 2 bases, with 11 bases left in between. Germline CDR1 reads LNHDA; CDR2 reads SQIVND (reference sequence). The CDR3 length is 15 residues. CDR3 region: CASSMSDRRNQPQHF. The CDR3 DNA sequence: TGTGCCAGTAGTATGTCGGACAGACGCAATCAGCCCCAGCATTTT.

A single count supports this clone. The rearrangement uses TRBV27 and TRBJ2-2; TRBD1 or TRBD2 may be the D gene (6 bases each). V was pared by 1 base and J by 5 bases, with 14 bases between. This CDR3 is built from 16 residues. Germline V gives CDR1 MNHEY, CDR2 SMNVEV (reference sequence). CDR3 nucleotide sequence: TGTGCCAGCAGTTTATGGGGGGCGAGGGGGACCGGGGAGCTGTTTTTT. It codes for CASSLWGARGTGELFF.

J is TRBJ1-1 and V is TRBV5-1; D call uncertain. Germline lookup yields CDR1 SGHRS and CDR2 YFSETQ. V was shortened by 4 bases and J by 4 bases, with 14 bases between the two germline ends. This CDR3 is built from 14 residues. CDR3 sequence (DNA): TGCGCCAGCAGCCCCTCGGGGATGGGCACTGAAGCTTTCTTT. Translating gives CASSPSGMGTEAFF.

In DNA, the CDR3 is TGTGCCAGCAGCTTAGGACTAGCGGGGGCGGAGACCCAGTACTTC. It yields the protein CASSLGLAGAETQYF. The V gene is TRBV7-2, the J gene TRBJ2-5, with 12 bases that match TRBD2. The J segment lost 5 bases and the V segment lost 1 base, leaving 2 bases of the junction unmatched. Per germline, CDR1 SGHTA and CDR2 FQGNSA. The CDR3 has 15 residues. The full variable domain, with the rest looked up from reference TRBV7-2 and TRBJ2-5, is GAGVSQSPSNKVTEKGKDVELRCDPISGHTALYWYRQSLGQGLEFLIYFQGNSAPDKSGLPSDRFSAERTGGSVSTLTIQRTQQEDSAVYLCASSLGLAGAETQYFGPGTRLLVL.

The chain employs TRBV7-3 and TRBJ1-6; TRBD1 matches at 7 bases. From germline, CDR1 is SGHTA and CDR2 FQGTGA. CDR3 length equals 13 residues. V lost 4 bases and J lost 8; bases outside the gene matches: 2. CDR3 region: CASSSQGDSPLHF. CDR3 nucleotide sequence: TGTGCCAGCAGCTCGCAGGGGGATTCACCCCTCCACTTT. Full variable domain (missing parts from reference TRBV7-3 and TRBJ1-6): GAGVSQTPSNKVTEKGKYVELRCDPISGHTALYWYRQSLGQGPEFLIYFQGTGAADDSGLPNDRFFAVRPEGSVSTLKIQRTERGDSAVYLCASSSQGDSPLHFGNGTRLTVT.

Written as DNA, the CDR3 is TGCGCCAGCAGCTTTGACAGGGCCTCCTACGAGCAGTACTTC. Translating it yields CASSFDRASYEQYF. The chain joins TRBV5-1 to TRBJ2-7, with 7 nucleotides matching TRBD1. J was trimmed by 0 bases and V by 2 bases; bases with no gene match: 2. The CDR3 totals 14 residues. The germline CDR1 and CDR2 sequences are SGHRS and YFSETQ.

The chain carries TRBV12-5 and TRBJ1-4; 12 nucleotides agree with TRBD1. The CDR3 runs to 17 residues. Germline CDR1 LGHNT, CDR2 FRNRAP. The trim removed 6 bases at V and 3 bases at J, leaving 8 bases unmatched. The chain's CDR3 is CASGDGTGGPANEKLFF. For the CDR3, the DNA is TGTGCTAGTGGGGATGGGACAGGGGGCCCGGCTAATGAAAAACTGTTTTTT.

This chain joins TRBV6-5 and TRBJ1-5; 10 nucleotides line up with TRBD1. Germline trimming cut 10 bases from V and 2 bases from J; bases unmatched to any gene: 8. This CDR3 is 15 amino acids long. Germline CDR1 MNHEY, CDR2 SVGAGI. DNA for the CDR3: TGTGCCACCAAGACCGGGACAGGGGGCAATCAGCCCCAGCATTTT. Protein product: CATKTGTGGNQPQHF.